A selection of T cell receptor beta chains follows, all from one sample in a study of technical replicates of blood from a handful of donors. Here immunoSEQ multiplex PCR was the method, and the copy in TCRdb shows in-frame clones only, minus some. The data hold around 76,000 clones, with over 85% observed a single time. The specimen sequenced was T cells isolated from PBMCs. The receptors were sampled from a human donor in good health. CDR3s include the opening cysteine and the closing phenylalanine or tryptophan. The D gene is left open where the match is weak. The size of a clone is reported for some rows only, either as once, few or many, or as a class for expanded clones.

len	v_gene	abundance	j_gene	d_gene	CDR3aa	CDR3nt
15	TRBV5-1	once	TRBJ2-5	TRBD1	CASSLAGQNQETQYF	TGCGCCAGCAGCTTGGCGGGACAGAACCAAGAGACCCAGTACTTC
14	TRBV7-6	NA	TRBJ2-5	NA	CASSPTLGAETQYF	TGTGCCAGCAGCCCCACCCTGGGGGCAGAGACCCAGTACTTC
16	TRBV5-7	NA	TRBJ1-5	TRBD1	CASSPNRDRCNQPQHF	TGTGCCAGCAGCCCGAACCGGGACAGGTGCAATCAGCCCCAGCATTTT
12	TRBV6-5	NA	TRBJ1-2	NA	CASSQAFYGYTF	TGTGCCAGTTCCCAGGCTTTCTATGGCTACACCTTC
14	TRBV7-2	NA	TRBJ2-5	TRBD1	CASSLATGRETQYF	TGTGCCAGCAGCTTAGCGACAGGGAGAGAGACCCAGTACTTC
15	TRBV19	few	TRBJ2-2	NA	CASRMSLGNTGELFF	TGTGCCAGCAGGATGAGCCTGGGGAACACCGGGGAGCTGTTTTTT
13	TRBV11-3	once	TRBJ1-1	NA	CASSLDSSGEAFF	TGTGCCAGCAGCTTAGACTCGTCGGGTGAAGCTTTCTTT
17	TRBV4-3	NA	TRBJ2-7	TRBD2	CASSQDRFLLAGYEQYF	TGCGCCAGCAGCCAAGATCGATTCCTGCTAGCGGGTTACGAGCAGTACTTC
16	TRBV19	NA	TRBJ1-5	TRBD1	CASSRDRDVYNQPQHF	TGTGCCAGTAGTCGGGACAGGGACGTGTACAATCAGCCCCAGCATTTT
14	TRBV6-6	NA	TRBJ2-7	NA	CASSRPTSSYEQYF	TGTGCCAGCAGTCGCCCCACAAGCTCCTACGAGCAGTACTTC
13	TRBV10-1	NA	TRBJ2-7	NA	CASSESLEYEQYF	TGCGCCAGCAGTGAGTCTCTAGAATACGAGCAGTACTTC
15	TRBV4-3	NA	TRBJ2-3	NA	CASSQVSGLADTQYF	TGCGCCAGCAGCCAGGTCTCAGGGTTGGCAGATACGCAGTATTTT
13	TRBV29-1	NA	TRBJ2-1	NA	CSVVGGSYNEQFF	TGCAGCGTTGTAGGGGGCTCCTACAATGAGCAGTTCTTC
16	TRBV4-3	once	TRBJ2-2	TRBD1	CASSSSTGPGAGELFF	TGCGCCAGCAGCTCCTCGACAGGGCCAGGTGCCGGGGAGCTGTTTTTT
15	TRBV19	NA	TRBJ1-1	NA	CASSASWGGGTEAFF	TGTGCCAGTAGTGCTTCCTGGGGAGGAGGCACTGAAGCTTTCTTT
13	TRBV10-3	NA	TRBJ1-1	TRBD1	CAIRDRGRAEAFF	TGTGCCATCAGAGACAGGGGGCGTGCTGAAGCTTTCTTT
13	TRBV5-5	NA	TRBJ2-7	TRBD1	CASSFQGDSEQYF	TGTGCCAGCAGCTTTCAGGGGGATAGCGAGCAGTACTTC
15	TRBV30	NA	TRBJ2-7	TRBD2	CAWRPGLAGLYEQYF	TGTGCCTGGAGACCGGGACTAGCGGGCTTGTACGAGCAGTACTTC
16	TRBV7-2	NA	TRBJ1-5	NA	CASSSTRGSPNQPQHF	TGTGCCAGCAGCTCTACCAGGGGATCGCCCAATCAGCCCCAGCATTTT
13	TRBV5-1	NA	TRBJ2-5	TRBD2	CASSIAGLETQYF	TGCGCCAGCAGCATAGCGGGACTAGAGACCCAGTACTTC
14	TRBV6-1	NA	TRBJ2-7	TRBD2	CASASSGSSSEQYF	TGTGCCAGTGCCTCTAGCGGGAGTTCTTCCGAGCAGTACTTC
12	TRBV5-5	NA	TRBJ1-1	NA	CASSLLYSEAFF	TGTGCCAGCAGCTTACTCTACTCCGAAGCTTTCTTT
15	TRBV28	few	TRBJ1-1	NA	CASSPRGSLNTEAFF	TGTGCCAGCAGTCCTAGAGGATCATTGAACACTGAAGCTTTCTTT
17	TRBV5-3	NA	TRBJ2-3	TRBD2	CARSLDCLAGDTDTQYF	TGTGCCAGAAGCTTGGATTGTCTAGCGGGGGACACAGATACGCAGTATTTT
15	TRBV7-9	NA	TRBJ1-4	NA	CASSLEGRVGEKLFF	TGTGCCAGCAGCTTAGAAGGCAGGGTGGGAGAAAAACTGTTTTTT
15	TRBV30	NA	TRBJ2-2	TRBD1	CAWDRDRGLSGELFF	TGTGCCTGGGACCGGGACAGGGGGTTGTCCGGGGAGCTGTTTTTT
15	TRBV6-1	NA	TRBJ2-3	TRBD2	CASRALAGGLDTQYF	TGTGCCAGCAGAGCACTAGCGGGAGGATTAGATACGCAGTATTTT
16	TRBV10-2	once	TRBJ2-7	NA	CASSESRVGHVYEQYF	TGCGCCAGCAGTGAGTCGAGAGTAGGACACGTCTACGAGCAGTACTTC
13	TRBV7-3	NA	TRBJ2-1	TRBD1	CASSRTGYNEQFF	TGTGCCAGCAGCCGGACAGGGTACAATGAGCAGTTCTTC
14	TRBV5-4	NA	TRBJ2-5	TRBD1	CASGIDRAIETQYF	TGTGCCAGCGGAATTGACAGGGCTATAGAGACCCAGTACTTC
15	TRBV29-1	once	TRBJ2-1	TRBD1	CSVVSGDRPYGEQFF	TGCAGCGTTGTTTCCGGGGACAGGCCCTACGGTGAGCAGTTCTTC
14	TRBV4-1	NA	TRBJ2-2	TRBD1	CASRGTDQGGELFF	TGCGCCAGCAGAGGGACAGACCAGGGCGGGGAGCTGTTTTTT
16	TRBV4-3	NA	TRBJ2-3	NA	CASSQDRYGVGDTQYF	TGCGCCAGCAGCCAAGATCGGTACGGGGTTGGGGATACGCAGTATTTT
14	TRBV28	NA	TRBJ2-1	TRBD1	CASNPGQRVNEQFF	TGTGCCAGTAACCCGGGACAGCGAGTCAATGAGCAGTTCTTC
15	TRBV4-1	NA	TRBJ1-1	TRBD1	CASSQGQGWVTEAFF	TGCGCCAGCAGCCAGGGACAGGGTTGGGTGACTGAAGCTTTCTTT
12	TRBV6-5	once	TRBJ2-1	NA	CASSTVSSGQFF	TGTGCCAGCAGCACTGTATCATCTGGGCAGTTCTTC
15	TRBV25-1	NA	TRBJ2-1	TRBD1	CASRSWTGLYNEQFF	TGTGCCAGCAGATCCTGGACAGGGCTATACAATGAGCAGTTCTTC
13	TRBV29-1	NA	TRBJ2-6	NA	CSVGSPGANVLTF	TGCAGCGTTGGGAGCCCCGGGGCCAACGTCCTGACTTTC
14	TRBV5-1	once	TRBJ2-1	NA	CASSSDSGYNEQFF	TGCGCCAGCAGCTCGGATAGCGGTTACAATGAGCAGTTCTTC
14	TRBV19	NA	TRBJ2-7	TRBD1	CASSIARGPYEQYF	TGTGCCAGTAGTATAGCCAGGGGGCCCTACGAGCAGTACTTC
15	TRBV9	NA	TRBJ1-1	NA	CASSELSGTRSEAFF	TGTGCCAGCAGCGAGCTTTCCGGGACTAGGTCGGAAGCTTTCTTT
15	TRBV5-1	NA	TRBJ2-2	TRBD1	CASSHRDREGGELFF	TGCGCCAGCAGCCACCGGGACAGGGAGGGCGGGGAGCTGTTTTTT
15	TRBV27	NA	TRBJ1-2	NA	CASSLTGSGNYGYTF	TGTGCCAGCAGTTTAACAGGGAGCGGCAACTATGGCTACACCTTC
16	TRBV19	few	TRBJ2-7	TRBD1	CASKREGGTGRYEQYF	TGTGCCAGTAAAAGAGAGGGCGGGACAGGGAGATACGAGCAGTACTTC
11	TRBV6-7	NA	TRBJ2-1	NA	CASSLLARQFF	TGTGCCAGCAGCCTACTAGCTAGGCAGTTCTTC
13	TRBV5-1	NA	TRBJ2-2	NA	CASSSGRTGELFF	TGCGCCAGCTCCTCAGGGCGAACCGGGGAGCTGTTTTTT
14	TRBV6-6	NA	TRBJ1-3	NA	CASTPRATGNTIYF	TGTGCCAGCACCCCGAGGGCCACTGGAAACACCATATATTTT
16	TRBV5-1	NA	TRBJ1-4	NA	CASSLVGGTTNEKLFF	TGCGCCAGCAGCTTGGTGGGAGGGACAACTAATGAAAAACTGTTTTTT
12	TRBV2	NA	TRBJ1-1	NA	CASSERGFEAFF	TGTGCCAGCAGTGAAAGGGGATTTGAAGCTTTCTTT
15	TRBV6-6	NA	TRBJ2-3	TRBD1	CASRRQGRAQNTQYF	TGTGCCAGCAGAAGACAGGGAAGGGCACAAAATACGCAGTATTTT
15	TRBV7-8	NA	TRBJ2-7	NA	CASTPVRGSSYEQYF	TGTGCCAGCACCCCCGTAAGAGGGAGCTCCTACGAGCAGTACTTC
13	TRBV4-3	NA	TRBJ2-5	NA	CASSQMSGETQYF	TGCGCCAGCAGCCAAATGAGCGGAGAGACCCAGTACTTC
17	TRBV19	NA	TRBJ1-5	TRBD1	CASSKTGGVNSNQPQHF	TGTGCCAGTAGTAAAACAGGGGGAGTGAATAGCAATCAGCCCCAGCATTTT
14	TRBV4-1	NA	TRBJ2-1	NA	CASSQDRSYNEQFF	TGCGCCAGCAGCCAAGACCGTTCCTACAATGAGCAGTTCTTC
15	TRBV9	once	TRBJ1-2	TRBD1	CASSVGQGSAYGYTF	TGTGCCAGCAGCGTAGGACAGGGAAGTGCCTATGGCTACACCTTC